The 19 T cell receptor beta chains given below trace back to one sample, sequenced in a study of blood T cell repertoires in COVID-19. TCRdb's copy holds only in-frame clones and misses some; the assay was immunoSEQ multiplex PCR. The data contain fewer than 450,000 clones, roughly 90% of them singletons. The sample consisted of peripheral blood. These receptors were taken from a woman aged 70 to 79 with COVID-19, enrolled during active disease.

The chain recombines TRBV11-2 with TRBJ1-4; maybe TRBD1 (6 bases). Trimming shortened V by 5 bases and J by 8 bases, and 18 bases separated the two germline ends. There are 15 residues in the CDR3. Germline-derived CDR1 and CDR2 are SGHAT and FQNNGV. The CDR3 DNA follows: TGTGCCAGCAGCGTATCACAGGGTTTAGGCGAAAAACTGTTTTTT. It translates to CASSVSQGLGEKLFF.

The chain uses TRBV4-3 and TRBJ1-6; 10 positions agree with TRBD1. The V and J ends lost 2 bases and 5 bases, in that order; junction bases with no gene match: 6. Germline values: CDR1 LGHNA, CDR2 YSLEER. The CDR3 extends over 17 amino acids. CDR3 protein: CASSQTPGQGNNSPLHF. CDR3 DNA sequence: TGCGCCAGCAGCCAAACCCCGGGACAGGGGAATAATTCACCCCTCCACTTT.

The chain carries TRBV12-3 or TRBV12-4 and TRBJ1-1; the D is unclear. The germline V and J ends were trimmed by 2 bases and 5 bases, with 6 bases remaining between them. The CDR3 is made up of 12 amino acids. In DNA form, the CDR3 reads TGTGCCAGCAGTTTATTTCGGACTGAAGCTTTCTTT. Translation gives CASSLFRTEAFF.

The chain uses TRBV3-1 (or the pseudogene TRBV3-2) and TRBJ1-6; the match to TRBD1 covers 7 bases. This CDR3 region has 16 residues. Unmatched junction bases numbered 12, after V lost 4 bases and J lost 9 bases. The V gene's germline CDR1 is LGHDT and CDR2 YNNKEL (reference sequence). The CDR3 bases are TGTGCCAGCAGCCCCGCCGGGACAGTAACAGGTTCACCCCTCCACTTT. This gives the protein CASSPAGTVTGSPLHF.

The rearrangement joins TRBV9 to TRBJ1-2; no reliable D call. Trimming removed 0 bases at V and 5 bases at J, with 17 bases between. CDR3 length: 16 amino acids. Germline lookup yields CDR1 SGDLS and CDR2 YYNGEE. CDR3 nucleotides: TGTGCCAGCAGCGTAGCAGGACGGACTACCACTTATGGCTACACCTTC. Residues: CASSVAGRTTTYGYTF. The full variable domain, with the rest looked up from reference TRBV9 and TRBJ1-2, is DSGVTQTPKHLITATGQRVTLRCSPRSGDLSVYWYQQSLDQGLQFLIQYYNGEERAKGNILERFSAQQFPDLHSELNLSSLELGDSALYFCASSVAGRTTTYGYTFGSGTRLTVV.

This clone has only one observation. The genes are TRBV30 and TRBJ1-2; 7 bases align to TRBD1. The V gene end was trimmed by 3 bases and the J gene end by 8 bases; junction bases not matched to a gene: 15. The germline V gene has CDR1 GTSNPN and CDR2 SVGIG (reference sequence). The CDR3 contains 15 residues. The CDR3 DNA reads TGTGCCTGGAGGATATACAGGGGCAGGGGAGACGGCTACACCTTC. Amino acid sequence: CAWRIYRGRGDGYTF. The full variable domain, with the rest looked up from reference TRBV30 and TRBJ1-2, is SQTIHQWPATLVQPVGSPLSLECTVEGTSNPNLYWYRQAAGRGLQLLFYSVGIGQISSEVPQNLSASRPQDRQFILSSKKLLLSDSGFYLCAWRIYRGRGDGYTFGSGTRLTVV.

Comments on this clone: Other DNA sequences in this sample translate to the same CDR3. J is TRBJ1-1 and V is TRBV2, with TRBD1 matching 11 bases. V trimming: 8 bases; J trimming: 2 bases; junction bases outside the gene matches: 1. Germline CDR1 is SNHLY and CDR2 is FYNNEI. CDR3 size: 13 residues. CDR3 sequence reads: CASRTGGNTEAFF. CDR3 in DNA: TGTGCCAGCCGGACAGGGGGCAACACTGAAGCTTTCTTT.

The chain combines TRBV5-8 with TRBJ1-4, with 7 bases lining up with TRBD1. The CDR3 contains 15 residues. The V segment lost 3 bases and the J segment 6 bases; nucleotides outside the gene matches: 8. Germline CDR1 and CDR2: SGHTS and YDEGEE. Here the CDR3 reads CASSSRGHFDEKLFF. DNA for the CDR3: TGTGCCAGCAGCTCGAGGGGGCACTTCGATGAAAAACTGTTTTTT. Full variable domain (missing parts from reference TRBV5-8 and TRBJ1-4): EAGVTQSPTHLIKTRGQQATLRCSPISGHTSVYWYQQALGLGLQFLLWYDEGEERNRGNFPPRFSGRQFPNYSSELNVNALELEDSALYLCASSSRGHFDEKLFFGSGTQLSVL.

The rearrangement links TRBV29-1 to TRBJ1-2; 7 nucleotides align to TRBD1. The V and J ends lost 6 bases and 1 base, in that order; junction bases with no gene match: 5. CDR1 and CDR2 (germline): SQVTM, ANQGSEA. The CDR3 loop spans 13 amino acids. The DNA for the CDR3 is TGCAGCGTCCCCGGGACAGATAACTATGGCTACACCTTC. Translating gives CSVPGTDNYGYTF.

The chain's CDR3 is CASSLAGRVDYGYTF. DNA of the CDR3: TGTGCCAGCAGCTTAGCCGGCAGGGTAGACTATGGCTACACCTTC. This chain uses TRBV11-2 with TRBJ1-2, with D perhaps TRBD1 (5 bases). CDR1 is SGHAT and CDR2 is FQNNGV in the germline V gene. Trimming pared 1 base from V and 3 bases from J, leaving 12 bases between. This CDR3 has 15 residues.

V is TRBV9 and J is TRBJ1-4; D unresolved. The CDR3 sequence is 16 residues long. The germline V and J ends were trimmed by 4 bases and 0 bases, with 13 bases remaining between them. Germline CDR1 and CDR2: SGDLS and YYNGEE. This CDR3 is CASSPHGEATNEKLFF. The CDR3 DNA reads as TGTGCCAGCAGCCCCCATGGGGAGGCAACTAATGAAAAACTGTTTTTT.

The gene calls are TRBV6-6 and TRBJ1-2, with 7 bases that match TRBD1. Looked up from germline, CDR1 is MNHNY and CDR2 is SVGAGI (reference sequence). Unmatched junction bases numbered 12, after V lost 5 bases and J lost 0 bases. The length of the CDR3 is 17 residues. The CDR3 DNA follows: TGTGCCAGCAGTCCGATACAGGGGTCTGAAGCTAACTATGGCTACACCTTC. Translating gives CASSPIQGSEANYGYTF.

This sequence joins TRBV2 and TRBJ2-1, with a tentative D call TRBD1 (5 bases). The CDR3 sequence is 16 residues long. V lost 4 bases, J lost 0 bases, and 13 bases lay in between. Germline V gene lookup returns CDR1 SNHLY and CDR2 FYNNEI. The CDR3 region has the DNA TGTGCCAGCAGTGGGCTCCAGGGCCACTCCTACAATGAGCAGTTCTTC. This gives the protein CASSGLQGHSYNEQFF.

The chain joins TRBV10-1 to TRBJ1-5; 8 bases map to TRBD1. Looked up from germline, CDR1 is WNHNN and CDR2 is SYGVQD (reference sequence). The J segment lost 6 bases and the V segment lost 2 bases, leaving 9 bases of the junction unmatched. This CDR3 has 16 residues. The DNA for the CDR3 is TGCGCCAGCAGTGAGCAACGTGCAGGGGGCGGTCAGCCCCAGCATTTT. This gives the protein CASSEQRAGGGQPQHF.

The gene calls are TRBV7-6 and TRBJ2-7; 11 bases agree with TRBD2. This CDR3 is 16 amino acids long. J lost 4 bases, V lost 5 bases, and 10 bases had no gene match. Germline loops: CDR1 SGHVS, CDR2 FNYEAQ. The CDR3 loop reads CASSPDSGGAGYEQYF. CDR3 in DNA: TGTGCCAGCAGCCCCGATAGCGGGGGGGCCGGGTACGAGCAGTACTTC.

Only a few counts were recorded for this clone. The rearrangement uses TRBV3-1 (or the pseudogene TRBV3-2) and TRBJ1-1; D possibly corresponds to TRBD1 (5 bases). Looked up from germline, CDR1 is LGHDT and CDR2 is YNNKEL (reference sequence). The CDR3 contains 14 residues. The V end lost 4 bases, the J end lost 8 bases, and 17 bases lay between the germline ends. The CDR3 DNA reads TGTGCCAGCAGCCCTTCCGACAGCCCCCTAGAAGCTTTCTTT. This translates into CASSPSDSPLEAFF.

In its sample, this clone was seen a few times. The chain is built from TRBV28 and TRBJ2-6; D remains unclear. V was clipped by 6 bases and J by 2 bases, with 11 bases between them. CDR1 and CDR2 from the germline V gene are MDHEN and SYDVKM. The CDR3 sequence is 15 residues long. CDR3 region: CASRPFQTGANVLTF. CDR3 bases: TGTGCCAGCAGACCTTTCCAGACTGGGGCCAACGTCCTGACTTTC.

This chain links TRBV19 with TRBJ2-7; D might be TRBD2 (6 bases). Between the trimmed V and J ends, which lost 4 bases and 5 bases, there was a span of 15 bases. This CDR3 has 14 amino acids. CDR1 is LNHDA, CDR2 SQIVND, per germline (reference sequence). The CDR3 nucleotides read TGTGCCAGTAGTAGCGGGGCGTTCCTAGACGAGCAGTACTTC. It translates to CASSSGAFLDEQYF.

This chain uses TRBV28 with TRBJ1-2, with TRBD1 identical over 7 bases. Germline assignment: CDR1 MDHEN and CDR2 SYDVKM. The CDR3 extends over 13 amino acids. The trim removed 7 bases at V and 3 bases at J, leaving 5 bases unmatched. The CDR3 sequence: CASTLQGDYGYTF. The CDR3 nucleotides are TGTGCCAGCACCCTTCAGGGGGACTATGGCTACACCTTC.